The entry below gives a single T cell receptor (beta chain) sequence along with its context. This clonotype was seen many times. There is no known antigen for this receptor. No base quality information exists; no much larger clone differs at one position. The intended sense of this specimen's time point label: 45 to 55 days after influenza vaccine administration. This entry belongs to a study of response to subunit inactivated influenza vaccine (dated by TCRdb to 2017 to 2018). A note on the overall study: Deep quantitative T cell receptor repertoire profiling was used in the study to track responses to a trivalent subunit inactivated influenza vaccine. Paper-wide results and their limitations: The authors proposed that each seasonal influenza vaccination may bring in only a limited number of new T cells.

Relative to germline, V is missing 4 bases and J is missing 4 bases, with 6 bases of the junction outside any gene match. CDR1 SGHDT and CDR2 YYEEEE were looked up in the germline V gene. Inclusive of the bounding cysteine and phenylalanine, the CDR3 is 15 residues long. CDR3 DNA only is kept here, 45 bases in frame from base 1. The method behind the library was RT-PCR. TCRdb lists the instrument as Illumina HiSeq 2500. Clones were called with MiXCR by TCRdb after fastp trimmed the public reads at Q25, and only in-frame beta chains were retained. Rows are unified per CDR3 protein, each entry keeping the most common DNA and genes. Recorded for this sample are roughly 150,000 distinct CDR3 sequences; approximately 11% of them occurred a single time. Around an eighth of the sample is in the top ten clones.

Sample: non-naive T cells sorted from PBMCs, taken 45 days after vaccination. The cell subset or site label, read with the paper, signifies: memory T cell fraction. The rearranged segments are TRBV5-6 and TRBJ2-2; the central 8 bases match TRBD2. The receptor was derived from a man aged 50-59 years who received an inactivated influenza vaccine. Donor details come from another sample of the same person, matched by shared clones. This receptor carries the CDR3 CASSPLGGATGELFF. At the DNA level, the sequence is TGTGCCAGCAGCCCTCTCGGGGGGGCCACCGGGGAGCTGTTTTTT.